This passage covers 24 T cell receptor beta chains from one sample sequenced in a study of CD8 T cells in Susac syndrome. RNA amounts of about 0.45 to 1 ug underwent reverse transcription with random hexamers. TCRdb recomputed calls from the immunoSEQ multiplex PCR reads with MiXCR, one row per CDR3 protein. The table records about 300,000 distinct CDR3 sequences, 85% of them present only once. The sequenced material came from CD8+ T cells from PBMCs. The receptor source for this set is a human donor with multiple sclerosis.

This chain joins TRBV5-8 and TRBJ1-1; D might be TRBD1 (5 bases). The CDR3 has 13 amino acids. The germline CDR1 and CDR2 sequences are SGHTS and YDEGEE. Trimming took off 2 bases at V and 6 bases at J, with 11 bases between the two ends. CDR3 loop: CASSFRPRAEAFF. CDR3 DNA sequence: TGTGCCAGCAGCTTCCGCCCCAGGGCTGAAGCTTTCTTT.

This sequence joins TRBV20-1 and TRBJ2-1; 7 bases are a match to TRBD2. Germline V gene lookup returns CDR1 DFQATT and CDR2 SNEGSKA (reference sequence). V shed 0 bases, J shed 7 bases, and the junction held 6 bases outside the gene matches. The CDR3 spans 14 residues. CDR3 protein: CSARESGTTNEQFF. CDR3 coding DNA: TGCAGTGCTAGAGAGAGCGGGACGACAAATGAGCAGTTCTTC.

This clonotype is a singleton in its sample. The chain carries TRBV27 and TRBJ2-1, with 8 bases lining up with TRBD2. Trimming took 5 bases from V and 5 from J; bases not matched to a gene: 5. The CDR3 contains 14 residues. CDR1 and CDR2 (germline): MNHEY, SMNVEV (reference sequence). Here the CDR3 reads CASSPGTSHNEQFF. In DNA, the CDR3 is TGTGCCAGCAGTCCAGGGACTAGTCACAATGAGCAGTTCTTC.

The chain is built from TRBV27 and TRBJ2-7; D ambiguous. The V gene lost 4 bases and the J gene lost 1 base, with 11 bases spanning the gap. CDR1 is MNHEY and CDR2 is SMNVEV in the germline V gene (reference sequence). The CDR3 consists of 14 residues. CDR3 sequence (DNA): TGTGCCAGCAGTTACGCGACGGGTTCCTACGAGCAGTACTTC. It translates to CASSYATGSYEQYF.

This chain connects TRBV7-9 to TRBJ2-1; 7 bases map to TRBD2. The trim removed 1 base at V and 6 bases at J, leaving 12 bases unmatched. CDR3 length: 17 amino acids. Germline V gives CDR1 SEHNR, CDR2 FQNEAQ (reference sequence). This chain's CDR3 is CASSLGWEGTGTNEQFF. The CDR3 DNA reads as TGTGCCAGCAGCTTAGGATGGGAGGGGACTGGAACCAATGAGCAGTTCTTC.

The chain carries TRBV4-3 and TRBJ1-1; D perhaps matches TRBD1 (5 bases). This CDR3 is built from 15 residues. Germline V CDR1 and CDR2: LGHNA, YSLEER. Trimming left V 1 base short and J 0 bases short, with 9 bases between. The CDR3 protein is CASSQGLGVNTEAFF. The CDR3 DNA reads as TGCGCCAGCAGCCAAGGTCTGGGGGTGAACACTGAAGCTTTCTTT.

The chain combines TRBV6-4 with TRBJ2-2, with D tentatively TRBD1 (6 bases). The CDR3 contains 14 residues. Trimming cost V 9 bases and J 5 bases, with 16 bases left between them. The germline V gene has CDR1 MRHNA and CDR2 SNTAGT. In DNA form, the CDR3 reads TGTGCCAGTTCGAATGGGACATCTACCGGGGAGCTGTTTTTT. Protein sequence: CASSNGTSTGELFF.

The chain joins TRBV6-1 to TRBJ1-1; 9 bases fit TRBD1. Germline V lookup: CDR1 MNHNS, CDR2 SASEGT. CDR3 size: 16 residues. V lost 9 bases, J lost 4 bases, and 15 bases stayed unmatched. CDR3 DNA: TGTGCCAGTAACGAATGGACAGGGGAGCAGGGCACTGAAGCTTTCTTT. This codes for CASNEWTGEQGTEAFF.

This chain uses TRBV6-5 with TRBJ2-7; 10 bases are a match to TRBD2. There are 16 residues in the CDR3. V trimming: 2 bases; J trimming: 5 bases; junction bases outside the gene matches: 9. The germline V gene has CDR1 MNHEY and CDR2 SVGAGI. CDR3 sequence (DNA): TGTGCCAGCAGTTACAGGGTGGCTAGCGGGAGCCACGAGCAGTACTTC. Its translation: CASSYRVASGSHEQYF.

The chain recombines TRBV5-1 with TRBJ2-2, with D possibly matching TRBD2 (5 bases). V lost 0 bases, J lost 5 bases, and 14 bases lay in between. This CDR3 is built from 16 residues. Germline V lookup: CDR1 SGHRS, CDR2 YFSETQ. CDR3 sequence (DNA): TGCGCCAGCAGCTTGGGAGAGGGCCTCTTGACCGGGGAGCTGTTTTTT. This sequence encodes CASSLGEGLLTGELFF.

As DNA, the CDR3 is TGTGCCAGCAGCCAAGGGGCCAGCTCCCAAGAGACCCAGTACTTC. Its translation: CASSQGASSQETQYF. The chain carries TRBV3-1 and TRBJ2-5; D remains ambiguous. V lost 1 base, J lost 1 base, and 10 bases lay in between. CDR1 LGHDT and CDR2 YNNKEL come from the germline V gene (reference sequence). This CDR3 has 15 residues.

This chain connects TRBV6-5 to TRBJ2-7; 7 positions match TRBD1. This CDR3 has 20 residues. Trimming removed 0 bases from V and 2 bases from J; junction bases left unmatched: 19. The germline V gene has CDR1 MNHEY and CDR2 SVGAGI. The CDR3 is CASSYSKGETGTFSTYEQYF. Here the CDR3 DNA reads TGTGCCAGCAGTTACTCGAAGGGCGAGACAGGGACCTTTTCCACCTACGAGCAGTACTTC.

The J gene is TRBJ1-3, the V gene TRBV20-1; perhaps TRBD1 as D (5 bases). The CDR3 contains 18 residues. The germline V gene encodes CDR1 DFQATT and CDR2 SNEGSKA (reference sequence). V gave up 3 bases and J gave up 4 bases, with 25 bases separating them. The CDR3 spells CSASTSLHNGAGGNTIYF. The CDR3 nucleotides read TGCAGTGCTAGCACATCCCTACATAATGGGGCGGGCGGAAACACCATATATTTT.

V is TRBV7-9 and J is TRBJ1-5, with 7 bases that match TRBD1. The V segment lost 5 bases and the J segment 5 bases; nucleotides outside the gene matches: 9. CDR1 and CDR2 from the germline V gene are SEHNR and FQNEAQ (reference sequence). This CDR3 spans 15 amino acids. CDR3 protein: CASSARQGNDQPQHF. The CDR3 bases are TGTGCCAGCAGCGCCCGACAGGGAAACGATCAGCCCCAGCATTTT.

In its sample, this clonotype was seen a few times. The J gene is TRBJ1-2, the V gene TRBV12-3 or TRBV12-4; D remains ambiguous. The V and J ends lost 4 bases and 2 bases respectively, with 8 bases between them. The CDR3 spans 13 residues. The CDR3 is CASSYPGNYGYTF. For the CDR3, the DNA is TGTGCCAGCAGTTACCCGGGCAACTATGGCTACACCTTC.

This clonotype was seen more than once but under ten times. This chain uses TRBV9 with TRBJ2-7; TRBD2 agrees at 11 bases. The CDR3 contains 15 residues. Germline lookup yields CDR1 SGDLS and CDR2 YYNGEE. V trimming: 2 bases; J trimming: 6 bases; junction bases outside the gene matches: 7. The CDR3: CASSVSSGRVSEQYF. In nucleotides, the CDR3 is TGTGCCAGCAGCGTTAGTAGCGGGAGGGTTTCCGAGCAGTACTTC.

The chain combines TRBV4-3 with TRBJ2-5; 13 nucleotides line up with TRBD2. Germline-derived CDR1 and CDR2 are LGHNA and YSLEER. The V and J ends lost 2 bases and 4 bases, in that order; junction bases with no gene match: 13. The CDR3 loop spans 19 amino acids. DNA for the CDR3: TGCGCCAGCAGCCAACTAGGACTAGCGGGAGAGGTGGTAGCAGAGACCCAGTACTTC. It yields the protein CASSQLGLAGEVVAETQYF.

The chain employs TRBV19 and TRBJ1-5, with TRBD1 as a possible D gene (5 bases). The CDR3 totals 15 residues. Per germline, CDR1 LNHDA and CDR2 SQIVND (reference sequence). Trimming left V 3 bases short and J 6 bases short, with 15 bases between. The CDR3 DNA reads TGTGCCAGTAGTATGGGACCCGCGGGGTTTCAGCCCCAGCATTTT. As protein: CASSMGPAGFQPQHF.

This clonotype appeared a few times. The chain employs TRBV20-1 and TRBJ2-7, with TRBD2 as a possible D gene (6 bases). Germline-derived CDR1 and CDR2 are DFQATT and SNEGSKA (reference sequence). V was clipped by 0 bases and J by 4 bases, with 13 bases between them. The CDR3 extends over 14 amino acids. CDR3 amino acids: CSAREGGLVYEQYF. Written as DNA, the CDR3 is TGCAGTGCTAGAGAGGGGGGACTCGTTTACGAGCAGTACTTC.

This chain joins TRBV19 and TRBJ1-5; D unclear. Trimming took 3 bases from V and 5 from J, leaving 8 bases between them. The CDR3 has 13 amino acids. The germline CDR1 and CDR2 sequences are LNHDA and SQIVND (reference sequence). The CDR3 region is CASSIVSHQPQHF. The CDR3 DNA reads as TGTGCCAGTAGTATTGTCAGCCATCAGCCCCAGCATTTT.

The chain joins TRBV15 to TRBJ2-7, with TRBD1 matching over 9 bases. Germline CDR1 LNHNV, CDR2 YYDKDF (reference sequence). The CDR3 contains 14 residues. The V and J ends lost 5 bases and 6 bases, in that order; junction bases with no gene match: 8. The CDR3 DNA reads TGTGCCACCAGCCTATCCGGGACAGGGTCCGAGCAGTACTTC. Amino acid sequence: CATSLSGTGSEQYF.

This chain connects TRBV28 to TRBJ2-1, with 8 bases lining up with TRBD2. The CDR3 is 16 amino acids. Per germline, CDR1 MDHEN and CDR2 SYDVKM. The V gene end was trimmed by 2 bases and the J gene end by 5 bases; junction bases not matched to a gene: 8. CDR3 sequence reads: CASSLGGRPTHNEQFF. The CDR3 DNA reads TGTGCCAGCAGTTTAGGCGGGAGGCCAACCCACAATGAGCAGTTCTTC.

This clonotype was seen more than once but under ten times. The chain has TRBV5-6 and TRBJ1-2; 8 bases align to TRBD1. Germline-derived CDR1 and CDR2 are SGHDT and YYEEEE. V gave up 5 bases and J gave up 8 bases; unmatched junction bases: 8. CDR3 length: 13 amino acids. CDR3 DNA sequence: TGTGCCAGCAGGGACAGGGCCATTGAAGGCTACACCTTC. It codes for CASRDRAIEGYTF.

The genes are TRBV4-3 and TRBJ2-7, with D possibly called TRBD1 or TRBD2 (6 bases each). Germline loops: CDR1 LGHNA, CDR2 YSLEER. CDR3 length: 14 amino acids. The V end lost 3 bases, the J end lost 3 bases, and 12 bases lay between the germline ends. The CDR3 nucleotides are TGCGCCAGCAGCCAGTTCGGGGGCAACTACGAGCAGTACTTC. It codes for CASSQFGGNYEQYF.